This TCR beta chain was found in a study of T-cell reconstitution after alpha-beta-depleted transplantation in children. It was with unique molecular identifiers that the TCRbeta library was prepared. Each CDR3 protein gets one entry after TCRdb re-called the PCR reads with MiXCR. The profile shows some 350,000 distinct CDR3 sequences, over 9% of them singletons. Germline-derived CDR1 and CDR2 are SQVTM and ANQGSEA. The CDR3 extends over 12 amino acids. Trimming shortened V by 4 bases and J by 4 bases, and 10 bases separated the two germline ends. The rearrangement links TRBV29-1 to TRBJ2-5; no clear D gene. This TCR derives from a human donor who donated a stem cell graft to a child with acute lymphoblastic leukemia. The sequenced sample was PBMCs from the stem cell graft donor, obtained from the stem cell graft. The CDR3 protein is CSVGWVAETQYF. The DNA for the CDR3 is TGCAGCGTTGGTTGGGTAGCAGAGACCCAGTACTTC. The variable domain in full, completed from reference TRBV29-1 and TRBJ2-5, reads SAVISQKPSRDICQRGTSLTIQCQVDSQVTMMFWYRQQPGQSLTLIATANQGSEATYESGFVIDKFPISRPNLTFSTLTVSNMSPEDSSIYLCSVGWVAETQYFGPGTRLLVL.